Listed here are 11 T cell receptor beta chains from one sample, sequenced in a study of blood T cell repertoires in COVID-19. Measured with immunoSEQ multiplex PCR; TCRdb has only the in-frame clones, and not every one. Of tens of thousands of clones detected, roughly 87% appear once; the ten largest clones hold around 19%. Sequenced material: peripheral blood. The receptor set was obtained from a human donor in a cohort sampled during active COVID-19.

This sequence joins TRBV7-8 and TRBJ1-2, with 9 nucleotides matching TRBD1. The CDR3 totals 14 residues. J gave up 2 bases and V 5 bases, and 3 bases lay outside the gene matches. Germline lookup yields CDR1 SGHVS and CDR2 FQNEAQ. CDR3 region: CASSPGQGNYGYTF. DNA of the CDR3: TGTGCCAGCAGCCCCGGACAGGGGAACTATGGCTACACCTTC. Full variable domain (missing parts from reference TRBV7-8 and TRBJ1-2): GAGVSQSPRYKVAKRGQDVALRCDPISGHVSLFWYQQALGQGPEFLTYFQNEAQLDKSGLPSDRFFAERPEGSVSTLKIQRTQQEDSAVYLCASSPGQGNYGYTFGSGTRLTVV.

This clone was detected once. J is TRBJ2-7 and V is TRBV7-2; TRBD1 is a possible D gene (6 bases). CDR1 is SGHTA, CDR2 FQGNSA, per germline. This CDR3 has 15 residues. V was clipped by 4 bases and J by 0 bases, with 13 bases between them. The chain's CDR3 is CASSYATGSSYEQYF. For the CDR3, the DNA is TGTGCCAGCAGCTACGCAACAGGGTCCTCCTACGAGCAGTACTTC.

This chain joins TRBV10-1 and TRBJ2-7; 7 bases match TRBD2. Per the germline V gene, CDR1 is WNHNN and CDR2 is SYGVQD (reference sequence). The V segment lost 10 bases and the J segment 1 base; nucleotides outside the gene matches: 7. This CDR3 contains 13 residues. The CDR3: CATDPGGSYEQYF. CDR3 bases: TGCGCCACTGACCCGGGGGGATCCTACGAGCAGTACTTC.

This chain joins TRBV2 and TRBJ1-5; D remains ambiguous. V was clipped by 6 bases and J by 7 bases, with 16 bases between them. CDR1 and CDR2 from the germline V gene are SNHLY and FYNNEI. CDR3 length equals 14 residues. The CDR3 DNA sequence: TGTGCCAGCAGCTCCTCGAGGGTTGGGCAGCCCCAGCATTTT. It translates to CASSSSRVGQPQHF.

The CDR3 sequence: CASRTTGSGANVLTF. The CDR3 bases are TGTGCCAGCAGGACGACAGGGTCCGGGGCCAACGTCCTGACTTTC. The V gene is TRBV25-1, the J gene TRBJ2-6, with 7 bases identical to TRBD1. Germline loops: CDR1 MGHDK, CDR2 SYGVNS. This CDR3 is built from 15 residues. V gave up 6 bases and J gave up 4 bases; unmatched junction bases: 6.

The chain couples TRBV6-1 to TRBJ1-5; possible D gene TRBD1, 5 bases. The length of the CDR3 is 14 residues. V was trimmed by 2 bases and J by 7 bases, leaving 12 bases between them. The germline gives CDR1 MNHNS, CDR2 SASEGT. The CDR3 sequence: CASSEPTAIQPQHF. The CDR3 region has the DNA TGTGCCAGCAGTGAACCGACAGCAATCCAGCCCCAGCATTTT.

This chain uses TRBV5-4 with TRBJ1-3, with 7 bases fitting TRBD1. The CDR3 totals 15 residues. Unmatched junction bases numbered 4, after V lost 2 bases and J lost 2 bases. Germline CDR1 is SGHNT and CDR2 is YYREEE (reference sequence). The CDR3 coding sequence is TGTGCCAGCAGCTTAGGACAGGACCCTGGAAACACCATATATTTT. This gives the protein CASSLGQDPGNTIYF.

This sequence joins TRBV20-1 and TRBJ2-7, with D unclear. V gave up 3 bases and J gave up 2 bases, with 8 bases separating them. The germline gives CDR1 DFQATT, CDR2 SNEGSKA (reference sequence). The CDR3 has 12 residues. CDR3 in DNA: TGCAGTGCTAGTTTCCCTCCCTACGAGCAGTACTTC. Protein product: CSASFPPYEQYF.

The V gene is TRBV6-5, the J gene TRBJ1-1; 9 nucleotides align to TRBD1. This CDR3 spans 16 amino acids. In germline, CDR1 is MNHEY, CDR2 SVGAGI. V trimming: 0 bases; J trimming: 6 bases; junction bases outside the gene matches: 8. CDR3 sequence reads: CASSYSGTGSGAEAFF. The CDR3 bases are TGTGCCAGCAGTTACTCCGGGACAGGGAGTGGTGCTGAAGCTTTCTTT.

This clone was counted a few times. The V gene is TRBV11-2, the J gene TRBJ2-7, with 7 bases that match TRBD2. Germline V CDR1 and CDR2: SGHAT, FQNNGV. This CDR3 contains 14 residues. Trimming at V came to 4 bases and at J to 2 bases, leaving 5 bases not matched to a gene. CDR3 sequence (DNA): TGTGCCAGCAGCTCTATCGGACTAGCCTACGAGCAGTACTTC. This codes for CASSSIGLAYEQYF.

The gene calls are TRBV9 and TRBJ2-7; perhaps TRBD2 as D (5 bases). CDR1 and CDR2 from the germline V gene are SGDLS and YYNGEE. V gave up 0 bases and J gave up 7 bases, with 11 bases separating them. CDR3 length: 13 residues. The DNA for the CDR3 is TGTGCCAGCAGCGTAGGGGGAGTGGGGGAGCAGTACTTC. It translates to CASSVGGVGEQYF.